This T cell receptor beta chain was recovered during a study of CD8 T cells in ankylosing spondylitis. The ends lost 8 bases at V and 8 bases at J; junction bases unmatched: 11. The CDR3 consists of 14 residues. Scientists made TCR beta libraries using quantitative 5'-RACE with molecular barcodes. Each CDR3 protein gets one entry after TCRdb re-called the 5' RACE reads with MiXCR. Among about 540,000 distinct CDR3 sequences, more than 9.5% were seen once, and the ten largest hold around 7%. Study results and limitations: Before this, some motif variants had been reported in reactive arthritis synovial fluid and blood. Reportedly, matched ankylosing spondylitis synovial fluid was significantly enriched for disease-linked clones. Ankylosing spondylitis blood appeared to be characterized by a TCR beta motif of eight or nine highly homologous variants.

This clonotype was recorded a few times. What it recognizes is unknown. Sequencing was carried out using blood, either unsorted or a sorted T cell fraction (not recorded which). This receptor was obtained from a male donor with ankylosing spondylitis. The chain carries TRBV12-3 or TRBV12-4 and TRBJ2-1; 8 positions match TRBD2. The CDR3 DNA follows: TGTGCCAGCCTCGGGTACGGGAGGGAGGATGAGCAGTTCTTC. Protein product: CASLGYGREDEQFF.